This T cell receptor beta chain is drawn from a study of shared clonotypes between healthy human individuals. Some clones are missing from TCRdb's copy, which holds only in-frame ones; the method was immunoSEQ multiplex PCR. The sample records some 980,000 clones, approximately 80% being singletons. This CDR3 has 15 residues. Trimming shortened V by 1 base and J by 3 bases, and 13 bases separated the two germline ends. Germline V lookup: CDR1 LNHDA, CDR2 SQIVND (reference sequence). The V and J genes are TRBV19 and TRBJ2-7; D is perhaps TRBD1 (6 bases). The sequencing sample was made of memory CD4+ T cells sorted from blood. Specified subset: CD45RA-negative fraction. The TCR comes from a man aged 18 to 30 in good health. The CDR3 region is CASSIGIQGVYEQYF. In DNA, the CDR3 is TGTGCCAGTAGTATAGGGATACAGGGTGTCTACGAGCAGTACTTC.